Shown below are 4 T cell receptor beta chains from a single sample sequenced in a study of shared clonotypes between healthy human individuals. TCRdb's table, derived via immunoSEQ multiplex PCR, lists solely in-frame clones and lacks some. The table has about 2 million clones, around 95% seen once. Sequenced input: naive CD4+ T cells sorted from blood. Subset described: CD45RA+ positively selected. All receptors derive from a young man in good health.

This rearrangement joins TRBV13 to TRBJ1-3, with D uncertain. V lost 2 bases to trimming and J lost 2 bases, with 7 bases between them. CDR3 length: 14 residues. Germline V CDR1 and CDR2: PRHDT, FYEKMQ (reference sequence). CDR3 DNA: TGTGCCAGCAGCTTAAATGCAGCTGGAAACACCATATATTTT. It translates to CASSLNAAGNTIYF.

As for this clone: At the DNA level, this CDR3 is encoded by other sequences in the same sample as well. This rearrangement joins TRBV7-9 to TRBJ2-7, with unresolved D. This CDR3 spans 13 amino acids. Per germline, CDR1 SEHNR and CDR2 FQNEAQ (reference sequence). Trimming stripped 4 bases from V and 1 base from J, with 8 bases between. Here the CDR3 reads CASSSDTSYEQYF. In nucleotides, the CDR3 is TGTGCCAGCAGCTCCGACACTTCCTACGAGCAGTACTTC.

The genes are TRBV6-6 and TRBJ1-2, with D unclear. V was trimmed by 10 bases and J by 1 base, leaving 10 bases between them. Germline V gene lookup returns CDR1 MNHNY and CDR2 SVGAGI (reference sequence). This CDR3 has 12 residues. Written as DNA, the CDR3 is TGTGCCACCACGATCCTTAACTATGGCTACACCTTC. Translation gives CATTILNYGYTF.

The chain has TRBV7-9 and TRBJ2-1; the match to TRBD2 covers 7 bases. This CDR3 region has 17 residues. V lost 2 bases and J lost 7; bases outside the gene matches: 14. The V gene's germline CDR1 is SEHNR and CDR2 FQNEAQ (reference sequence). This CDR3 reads CASSLNARSGSPNEQFF. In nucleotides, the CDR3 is TGTGCCAGCAGCTTAAATGCTCGTAGCGGGTCACCGAATGAGCAGTTCTTC.